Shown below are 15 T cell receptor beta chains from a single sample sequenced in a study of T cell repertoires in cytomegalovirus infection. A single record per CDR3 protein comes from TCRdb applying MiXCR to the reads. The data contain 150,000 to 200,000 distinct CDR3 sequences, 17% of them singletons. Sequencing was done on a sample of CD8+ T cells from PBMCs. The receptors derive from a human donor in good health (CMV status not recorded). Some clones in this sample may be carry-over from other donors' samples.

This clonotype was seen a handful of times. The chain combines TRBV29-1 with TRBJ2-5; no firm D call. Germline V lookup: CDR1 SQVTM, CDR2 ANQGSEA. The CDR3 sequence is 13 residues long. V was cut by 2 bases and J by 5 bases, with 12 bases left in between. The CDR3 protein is CSVETGFLETQYF. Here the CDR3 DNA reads TGCAGCGTTGAAACGGGCTTTTTGGAGACCCAGTACTTC.

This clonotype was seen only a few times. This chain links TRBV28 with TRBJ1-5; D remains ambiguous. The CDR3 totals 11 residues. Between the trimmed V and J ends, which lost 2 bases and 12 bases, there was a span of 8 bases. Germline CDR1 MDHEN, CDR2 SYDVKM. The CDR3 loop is CASSLSQGQHF. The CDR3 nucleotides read TGTGCCAGCAGTTTAAGTCAAGGCCAGCATTTT.

The CDR3 sequence: CASSYSSWRQGYYEQYF. The CDR3, as DNA: TGTGCCAGCAGTTACTCGAGTTGGAGACAGGGGTACTACGAGCAGTACTTC. This chain uses TRBV6-2 or TRBV6-3 with TRBJ2-7; TRBD1 aligns across 8 bases. Germline CDR1 and CDR2: MNHEY and SVGEGT. With V trimmed by 0 bases and J by 3 bases, 10 bases remained unmatched. The CDR3 is made up of 17 amino acids.

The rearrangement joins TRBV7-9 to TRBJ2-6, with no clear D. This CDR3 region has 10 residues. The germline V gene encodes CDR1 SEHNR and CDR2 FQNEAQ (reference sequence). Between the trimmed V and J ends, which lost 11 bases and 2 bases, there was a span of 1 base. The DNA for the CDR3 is TGTGCCGCTGGGGCCAACGTCCTGACTTTC. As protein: CAAGANVLTF.

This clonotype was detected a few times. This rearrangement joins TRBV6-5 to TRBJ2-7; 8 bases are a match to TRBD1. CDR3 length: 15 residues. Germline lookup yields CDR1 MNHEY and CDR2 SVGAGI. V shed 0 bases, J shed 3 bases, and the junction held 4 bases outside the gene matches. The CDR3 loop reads CASSYSTGAFYEQYF. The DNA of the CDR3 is TGTGCCAGCAGTTACTCGACAGGGGCCTTCTACGAGCAGTACTTC.

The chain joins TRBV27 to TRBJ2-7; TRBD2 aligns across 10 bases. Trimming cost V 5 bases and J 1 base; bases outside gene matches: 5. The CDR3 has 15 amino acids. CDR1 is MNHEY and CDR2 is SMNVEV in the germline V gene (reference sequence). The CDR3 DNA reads TGTGCCAGCAGTCTAGCGGGAGTAGTATCCTACGAGCAGTACTTC. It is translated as CASSLAGVVSYEQYF.

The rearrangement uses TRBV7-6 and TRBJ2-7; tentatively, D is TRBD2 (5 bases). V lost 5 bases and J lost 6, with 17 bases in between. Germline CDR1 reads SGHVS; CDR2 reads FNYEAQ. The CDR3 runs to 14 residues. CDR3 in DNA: TGTGCCAGCAGCGCCCTCGGACTTCCGAGCGAGCAGTACTTC. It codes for CASSALGLPSEQYF.

CDR3 nucleotide sequence: TGTGCCAGCAGCTTTCAGGGTCGCACTGAAGCTTTCTTT. Its protein product is CASSFQGRTEAFF. The chain is built from TRBV7-8 and TRBJ1-1; possible D gene TRBD1, 5 bases. Germline lookup yields CDR1 SGHVS and CDR2 FQNEAQ. The CDR3 has 13 residues. The germline V and J ends were trimmed by 3 bases and 4 bases, with 9 bases remaining between them.

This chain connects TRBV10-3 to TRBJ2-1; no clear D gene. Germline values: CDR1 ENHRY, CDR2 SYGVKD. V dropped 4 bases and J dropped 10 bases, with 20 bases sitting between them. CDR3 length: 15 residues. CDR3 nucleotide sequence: TGTGCCATCAGTGTAGCCATCCCGGATTTGGGCGAGCAGTTCTTC. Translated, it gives CAISVAIPDLGEQFF.

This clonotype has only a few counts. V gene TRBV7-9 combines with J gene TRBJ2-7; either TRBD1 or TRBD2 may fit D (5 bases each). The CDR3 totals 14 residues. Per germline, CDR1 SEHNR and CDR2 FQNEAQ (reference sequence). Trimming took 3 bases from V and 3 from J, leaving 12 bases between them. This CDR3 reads CASSFPGTIYEQYF. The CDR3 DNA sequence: TGTGCCAGCAGCTTCCCCGGGACGATCTACGAGCAGTACTTC.

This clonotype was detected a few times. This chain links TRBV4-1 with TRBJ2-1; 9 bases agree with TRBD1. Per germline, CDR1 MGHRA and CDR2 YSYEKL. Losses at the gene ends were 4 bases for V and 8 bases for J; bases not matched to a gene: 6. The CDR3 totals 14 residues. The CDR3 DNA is TGCGCCAGCAGCCTCCGGACAGGGGACGATGAGCAGTTCTTC. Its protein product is CASSLRTGDDEQFF.

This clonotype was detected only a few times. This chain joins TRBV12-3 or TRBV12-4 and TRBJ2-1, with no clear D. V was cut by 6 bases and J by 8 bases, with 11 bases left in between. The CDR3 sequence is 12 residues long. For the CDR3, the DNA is TGTGCCAGCAGCCTCAACTGGGATGAGCAGTTCTTC. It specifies CASSLNWDEQFF.

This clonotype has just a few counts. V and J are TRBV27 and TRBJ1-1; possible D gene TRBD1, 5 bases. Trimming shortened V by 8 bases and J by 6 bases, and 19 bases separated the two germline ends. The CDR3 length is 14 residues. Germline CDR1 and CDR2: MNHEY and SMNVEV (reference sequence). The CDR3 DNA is TGTGCCAGCGCTCCGACAGCGGGAAGGGCTGAAGCTTTCTTT. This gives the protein CASAPTAGRAEAFF.

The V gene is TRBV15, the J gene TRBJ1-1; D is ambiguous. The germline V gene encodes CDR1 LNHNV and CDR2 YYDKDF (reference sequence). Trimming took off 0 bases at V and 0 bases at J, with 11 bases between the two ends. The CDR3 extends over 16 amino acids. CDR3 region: CATSRDLSQMNTEAFF. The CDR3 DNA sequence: TGTGCCACCAGCAGAGATCTCAGTCAGATGAACACTGAAGCTTTCTTT. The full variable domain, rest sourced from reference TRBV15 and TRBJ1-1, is DAMVIQNPRYQVTQFGKPVTLSCSQTLNHNVMYWYQQKSSQAPKLLFHYYDKDFNNEADTPDNFQSRRPNTSFCFLDIRSPGLGDTAMYLCATSRDLSQMNTEAFFGQGTRLTVV.

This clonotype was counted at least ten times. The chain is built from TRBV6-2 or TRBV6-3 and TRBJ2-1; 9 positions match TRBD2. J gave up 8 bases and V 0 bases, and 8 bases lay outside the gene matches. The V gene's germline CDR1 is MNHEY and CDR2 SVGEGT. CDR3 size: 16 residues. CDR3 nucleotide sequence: TGTGCCAGCAGTTACTCCCTAGCGGGGCCAGCACATGAGCAGTTCTTC. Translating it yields CASSYSLAGPAHEQFF.